The 16 T cell receptor beta chains presented below share a single source sample, sequenced in a study of blood T cell repertoires in COVID-19. The repertoire was sequenced with immunoSEQ multiplex PCR; TCRdb's copy has only in-frame clones and lacks some. Among around 150,000 clones listed, less than 85% were seen once. The sequencing sample was made of peripheral blood. All receptors derive from a human donor in a cohort sampled during active COVID-19.

This sequence joins TRBV5-1 and TRBJ2-7, with a possible D match to TRBD2 (6 bases). Trimming left V 1 base short and J 0 bases short, with 14 bases between. Germline V gene sequence: CDR1 SGHRS, CDR2 YFSETQ. CDR3 length: 16 amino acids. The CDR3 bases are TGCGCCAGCAGCTTGACCTTCGGGGGAAGCTCCTACGAGCAGTACTTC. Its translation is CASSLTFGGSSYEQYF.

This clone was seen just once. This chain joins TRBV5-4 and TRBJ1-2; TRBD1 might be the D (5 bases). The CDR3 runs to 15 residues. Germline V CDR1 and CDR2: SGHNT, YYREEE (reference sequence). Trimming pared 4 bases from V and 3 bases from J, leaving 16 bases between. CDR3 coding DNA: TGTGCCAGCAGCCCTGGCACGGGGGGGGACTATGGCTACACCTTC. Translating gives CASSPGTGGDYGYTF.

V and J are TRBV19 and TRBJ2-5; 12 nucleotides align to TRBD2. The germline V gene encodes CDR1 LNHDA and CDR2 SQIVND (reference sequence). V lost 5 bases to trimming and J lost 4 bases; unmatched junction nucleotides: 14. The CDR3 is 18 amino acids. The CDR3 DNA reads as TGTGCCAGTAGTCCCGAGGCTAGCGGGGGGGCCGAAGGAGAGACCCAGTACTTC. Translating gives CASSPEASGGAEGETQYF.

The chain joins TRBV7-2 to TRBJ1-1; TRBD1 aligns across 9 bases. The CDR3 sequence is 16 residues long. Germline V gene sequence: CDR1 SGHTA, CDR2 FQGNSA. The V segment lost 5 bases and the J segment 10 bases; nucleotides outside the gene matches: 17. The CDR3 nucleotides are TGTGCCAGCAGCCGCGCCGGGACAGGGAACTGGCGGGGAGCTTTCTTT. Amino acids: CASSRAGTGNWRGAFF. Filled out from reference TRBV7-2 and TRBJ1-1, the complete variable domain reads GAGVSQSPSNKVTEKGKDVELRCDPISGHTALYWYRQSLGQGLEFLIYFQGNSAPDKSGLPSDRFSAERTGGSVSTLTIQRTQQEDSAVYLCASSRAGTGNWRGAFFGQGTRLTVV.

The chain uses TRBV5-1 and TRBJ2-5; D remains unclear. CDR3 size: 16 residues. V lost 0 bases, J lost 2 bases, and 14 bases lay in between. CDR1 and CDR2 (germline): SGHRS, YFSETQ. The CDR3 coding sequence is TGCGCCAGCAGCTTGGATTTTCAGACAAAGCAAGAGACCCAGTACTTC. As protein: CASSLDFQTKQETQYF.

V is TRBV7-2 and J is TRBJ1-1; D perhaps matches TRBD1 (6 bases). Trimming took 1 base from V and 2 from J, leaving 14 bases between them. This CDR3 is 16 amino acids long. The germline V gene encodes CDR1 SGHTA and CDR2 FQGNSA. DNA of the CDR3: TGTGCCAGCAGCTTAGAGTTGGGGGGGCGAAACACTGAAGCTTTCTTT. Translation: CASSLELGGRNTEAFF.

V gene TRBV2 combines with J gene TRBJ2-3; 12 positions match TRBD1. V gave up 7 bases and J gave up 5 bases; unmatched junction bases: 7. This CDR3 is built from 15 residues. Per germline, CDR1 SNHLY and CDR2 FYNNEI. DNA for the CDR3: TGTGCCAGCAAGTGGGACAGGGGGCAGGGAGATACGCAGTATTTT. Its translation: CASKWDRGQGDTQYF. Combining the CDR3 with reference TRBV2 and TRBJ2-3 gives the whole variable domain EPEVTQTPSHQVTQMGQEVILRCVPISNHLYFYWYRQILGQKVEFLVSFYNNEISEKSEIFDDQFSVERPDGSNFTLKIRSTKLEDSAMYFCASKWDRGQGDTQYFGPGTRLTVL.

The J gene is TRBJ2-1, the V gene TRBV6-5; 7 nucleotides agree with TRBD2. This CDR3 has 15 residues. Unmatched junction bases numbered 6, after V lost 3 bases and J lost 4 bases. Germline CDR1 reads MNHEY; CDR2 reads SVGAGI. CDR3 in DNA: TGTGCCAGCAGTTATTTGGGGACTAAATACAATGAGCAGTTCTTC. It yields the protein CASSYLGTKYNEQFF.

This clone was seen a handful of times. The chain uses TRBV7-2 and TRBJ2-5; TRBD2 matches at 9 bases. The CDR3 loop spans 15 amino acids. J lost 4 bases, V lost 5 bases, and 8 bases had no gene match. Germline V CDR1 and CDR2: SGHTA, FQGNSA. The CDR3 DNA follows: TGTGCCAGCAGCGGCCAGCGGGGGGCAGGAGAGACCCAGTACTTC. This codes for CASSGQRGAGETQYF.

The CDR3 nucleotides read TGTGCCAGCAGCTTAACGGGTGGCCCAGATACGCAGTATTTT. Protein product: CASSLTGGPDTQYF. V gene TRBV7-2 combines with J gene TRBJ2-3; D gene ambiguous. CDR3 size: 14 residues. V was trimmed by 2 bases and J by 4 bases, leaving 10 bases between them. Germline-derived CDR1 and CDR2 are SGHTA and FQGNSA.

In its sample, this clone was seen once. The CDR3 loop is CASLYRPRGKLFF. The CDR3 DNA is TGCGCCAGCTTATATAGACCAAGAGGAAAACTGTTTTTT. The chain links TRBV10-1 to TRBJ1-4, with D unresolved. The CDR3 sequence is 13 residues long. Germline lookup yields CDR1 WNHNN and CDR2 SYGVQD (reference sequence). Deletions cut 8 bases from V and 10 bases from J, with 17 bases between.

The rearrangement links TRBV28 to TRBJ1-6; TRBD1 might be the D (5 bases). Between the trimmed V and J ends, which lost 3 bases and 5 bases, there was a span of 20 bases. The CDR3 totals 18 residues. CDR1 is MDHEN and CDR2 is SYDVKM in the germline V gene. CDR3 DNA sequence: TGTGCCAGCAGTTTGTTAGCCCTCCAGGGAGGGGATAATTCACCCCTCCACTTT. This encodes CASSLLALQGGDNSPLHF. The variable domain in full, with the rest retrieved from reference TRBV28 and TRBJ1-6, is DVKVTQSSRYLVKRTGEKVFLECVQDMDHENMFWYRQDPGLGLRLIYFSYDVKMKEKGDIPEGYSVSREKKERFSLILESASTNQTSMYLCASSLLALQGGDNSPLHFGNGTRLTVT.

The CDR3 loop reads CASTITGSEQYF. The CDR3 region has the DNA TGTGCCAGCACTATAACAGGGTCCGAGCAGTACTTC. V gene TRBV6-6 combines with J gene TRBJ2-7, with a tentative D call TRBD1 (6 bases). The CDR3 totals 12 residues. The V gene's germline CDR1 is MNHNY and CDR2 SVGAGI (reference sequence). V was clipped by 7 bases and J by 6 bases, with 13 bases between them.

The V gene is TRBV7-9, the J gene TRBJ1-3; TRBD1 is a possible D gene (6 bases). Per the germline V gene, CDR1 is SEHNR and CDR2 is FQNEAQ (reference sequence). The CDR3 totals 15 residues. V shed 4 bases and J shed 4 bases, with 14 bases lying between them. The CDR3 loop is CASSYVTGVGNTIYF. The CDR3 DNA sequence: TGTGCCAGCAGCTATGTGACAGGAGTAGGAAACACCATATATTTT.

V is TRBV6-5 and J is TRBJ1-3; 7 bases line up with TRBD1. After removal of 6 bases from V and 4 bases from J, the junction contained 6 bases not matched to a gene. Germline V CDR1 and CDR2: MNHEY, SVGAGI. The CDR3 extends over 14 amino acids. The CDR3 protein is CASSETGSGNTIYF. As DNA, the CDR3 is TGTGCCAGCAGCGAGACAGGGAGCGGAAACACCATATATTTT.

The chain combines TRBV11-2 with TRBJ2-2; 7 bases are a match to TRBD2. V lost 6 bases, J lost 6 bases, and 13 bases stayed unmatched. This CDR3 comprises 16 residues. CDR1 SGHAT and CDR2 FQNNGV come from the germline V gene. This CDR3 reads CASRTNPGLSAGELFF. The CDR3 bases are TGTGCCAGCAGGACGAATCCGGGACTATCCGCCGGGGAGCTGTTTTTT.